These T cell receptor beta chains were read from a single sample in a study of T cells in Graves' hyperthyroidism and ophthalmopathy. A single record per CDR3 protein comes from TCRdb applying MiXCR to the multiplex PCR reads. The sample lists about 360,000 distinct CDR3 sequences; 13% were seen once. The specimen was blood. The receptors here all came from a woman aged 18-30 years with Graves' hyperthyroidism. The CDR3 runs from the conserved cysteine through the conserved F or W. A D gene is named only where the DNA matches it firmly. Size tells how often a clone was seen (once, few, many) or the class of an expanded clone, and some rows leave it out.

clone_size: -; j_call: TRBJ2-1; v_call: TRBV11-2; d_call: TRBD2; cdr3_nt: TGTGCCAGCAGCGTCGGACTAGCGGACAATGAGCAGTTCTTC; cdr3_aa: CASSVGLADNEQFF
clone_size: many; j_call: TRBJ2-1; v_call: TRBV27; d_call: TRBD2; cdr3_nt: TGTGCCAGCAGTTTTGGGACTAGCGGGAGGAATGAGCAGTTCTTC; cdr3_aa: CASSFGTSGRNEQFF
clone_size: many; j_call: TRBJ2-3; v_call: TRBV30; d_call: TRBD2; cdr3_nt: TGTGCCTGGAGTCTAGGGACTAGCGGGATAGGTGATACGCAGTATTTT; cdr3_aa: CAWSLGTSGIGDTQYF
clone_size: many; j_call: TRBJ2-3; v_call: TRBV28; d_call: TRBD2; cdr3_nt: TGTGCCAGCGTTACGGAAGTAGCGGGTGATAGCACAGATACGCAGTATTTT; cdr3_aa: CASVTEVAGDSTDTQYF
clone_size: many; j_call: TRBJ1-5; v_call: TRBV16; d_call: TRBD1; cdr3_nt: TGTGCCAGCAGCCACTATCTGGGACAGGGGCATCAGCCCCAGCATTTT; cdr3_aa: CASSHYLGQGHQPQHF
clone_size: many; j_call: TRBJ2-1; v_call: TRBV28; d_call: -; cdr3_nt: TGTGCCAGCAGTTTAAGCACTAGAGGGGGGAATGAGCAGTTCTTC; cdr3_aa: CASSLSTRGGNEQFF
clone_size: many; j_call: TRBJ1-1; v_call: TRBV30; d_call: TRBD1; cdr3_nt: TGTGCCTGGAGTCTGGGGGACAGGAGAACGTCTTTCTTT; cdr3_aa: CAWSLGDRRTSFF
clone_size: -; j_call: TRBJ1-5; v_call: TRBV7-9; d_call: TRBD1; cdr3_nt: TGTGCCAGCAGCTTAGGCATCGGACAGGGACATCAGCCCCAGCATTTT; cdr3_aa: CASSLGIGQGHQPQHF
clone_size: many; j_call: TRBJ1-1; v_call: TRBV6-2/TRBV6-3; d_call: TRBD1; cdr3_nt: TGTGCCAGCAACCCAGGACAGGGCAGCCCTGAAGCTTTCTTT; cdr3_aa: CASNPGQGSPEAFF
clone_size: many; j_call: TRBJ2-1; v_call: TRBV28; d_call: -; cdr3_nt: TGTGCCAGCAGTACACCCCGGACGGGTAGCCTTAGGTATGAGCAGTTCTTC; cdr3_aa: CASSTPRTGSLRYEQFF
clone_size: -; j_call: TRBJ2-7; v_call: TRBV19; d_call: -; cdr3_nt: TGTGCCAGTCGTCGACAGGAAAGCTCCTACAATGAGCAGTACTTC; cdr3_aa: CASRRQESSYNEQYF
clone_size: -; j_call: TRBJ1-2; v_call: TRBV20-1; d_call: -; cdr3_nt: TGCAGTGCTAGACTTCAGGTTAAAAACTATGGCTACACCTTC; cdr3_aa: CSARLQVKNYGYTF
clone_size: few; j_call: TRBJ2-1; v_call: TRBV20-1; d_call: -; cdr3_nt: TGCAGCGGAGATAGGGTACACAATGAGCAGTTCTTC; cdr3_aa: CSGDRVHNEQFF
clone_size: many; j_call: TRBJ2-2; v_call: TRBV28; d_call: TRBD2; cdr3_nt: TGTGCCAGCTGGGGAGCGGGAGTTTACACCGGGGAGCTGTTTTTT; cdr3_aa: CASWGAGVYTGELFF
clone_size: many; j_call: TRBJ1-1; v_call: TRBV18; d_call: TRBD1; cdr3_nt: TGTGCCAGCTCACCGACAGGGATCACTGAAGCTTTCTTT; cdr3_aa: CASSPTGITEAFF
clone_size: many; j_call: TRBJ2-3; v_call: TRBV15; d_call: TRBD1; cdr3_nt: TGTGCCACCAGCAGCGGGGCTCTCGACAGGGAAAGCACAGATACGCAGTATTTT; cdr3_aa: CATSSGALDRESTDTQYF
clone_size: -; j_call: TRBJ2-2; v_call: TRBV19; d_call: -; cdr3_nt: TGTGCCAGTTACCCCTATGGGGGATCTACCGGGGAGCTGTTTTTT; cdr3_aa: CASYPYGGSTGELFF
clone_size: many; j_call: TRBJ2-7; v_call: TRBV7-2; d_call: TRBD1; cdr3_nt: TGTGCCAGCAGCCGTCCCGGGGACAGGGACAACGAGCAGTACTTC; cdr3_aa: CASSRPGDRDNEQYF
clone_size: many; j_call: TRBJ1-2; v_call: TRBV5-6; d_call: -; cdr3_nt: TGTGCCAGCAGCCCGGAAGGGGTAGGAGTGAGTGGCTACACCTTC; cdr3_aa: CASSPEGVGVSGYTF
clone_size: many; j_call: TRBJ2-5; v_call: TRBV2; d_call: TRBD1; cdr3_nt: TGTGCCAGCAGCCGGGACAGGGATTGGGAGACCCAGTACTTC; cdr3_aa: CASSRDRDWETQYF
clone_size: many; j_call: TRBJ2-5; v_call: TRBV2; d_call: -; cdr3_nt: TGTGCCAGCAGCGAAACTAGAGGAACGGACTTC; cdr3_aa: CASSETRGTDF
clone_size: many; j_call: TRBJ2-1; v_call: TRBV24-1; d_call: -; cdr3_nt: TGTGCCACCAGTTCCCCAAAGGGGGGCAGGGCTGATGAGCAGTTCTTC; cdr3_aa: CATSSPKGGRADEQFF
clone_size: few; j_call: TRBJ2-3; v_call: TRBV9; d_call: -; cdr3_nt: TGTGCCAGCAGCGTCCTCCCCACAGATACGCAGTATTTT; cdr3_aa: CASSVLPTDTQYF
clone_size: once; j_call: TRBJ2-1; v_call: TRBV6-2/TRBV6-3; d_call: TRBD1; cdr3_nt: TGTGCCAGCGGAACAGGGGGCGGATACAATGAGCAGTTCTTC; cdr3_aa: CASGTGGGYNEQFF
clone_size: many; j_call: TRBJ2-7; v_call: TRBV24-1; d_call: TRBD2; cdr3_nt: TGTGCCACCAGTGATAGCGGGAACTCCTACGAGCAGTACTTC; cdr3_aa: CATSDSGNSYEQYF
clone_size: many; j_call: TRBJ2-1; v_call: TRBV11-1; d_call: -; cdr3_nt: TGTGCCAGCAGCTACGACAATGAGCAGTTCTTC; cdr3_aa: CASSYDNEQFF
clone_size: many; j_call: TRBJ2-7; v_call: TRBV6-1; d_call: -; cdr3_nt: TGTGCCAGCAGTCCCCGGTACAACTCCTACGAGCAGTACTTC; cdr3_aa: CASSPRYNSYEQYF
clone_size: few; j_call: TRBJ1-1; v_call: TRBV4-1; d_call: -; cdr3_nt: TGCGCCAGCAGCCAAGCTCCCCCCCGAGGGACCTTCGTCCTGGGCACTGAAGCTTTCTTT; cdr3_aa: CASSQAPPRGTFVLGTEAFF
clone_size: -; j_call: TRBJ1-4; v_call: TRBV11-1; d_call: -; cdr3_nt: TGTGCCAGCAGCTTAGCCTCGGCAGGGAATGAAAAACTGTTTTTT; cdr3_aa: CASSLASAGNEKLFF
clone_size: few; j_call: TRBJ2-1; v_call: TRBV6-2/TRBV6-3; d_call: TRBD2; cdr3_nt: TGTGCCAGCAGTCGGACTAGCGGGTTAAACAATGAGCAGTTCTTC; cdr3_aa: CASSRTSGLNNEQFF
clone_size: few; j_call: TRBJ1-5; v_call: TRBV6-1; d_call: TRBD1; cdr3_nt: TGTGCCAGCGGACAGGACGACAATCAGCCCCAGCATTTT; cdr3_aa: CASGQDDNQPQHF
clone_size: -; j_call: TRBJ2-7; v_call: TRBV4-1; d_call: -; cdr3_nt: TGCGCCAGCAGCCAAAGCTTAGTTTTCTCCTACGAGCAGTACTTC; cdr3_aa: CASSQSLVFSYEQYF
clone_size: many; j_call: TRBJ2-1; v_call: TRBV5-6; d_call: -; cdr3_nt: TGTGCCAGCAGCCTGGCGTGGGACGAGCAGTTCTTC; cdr3_aa: CASSLAWDEQFF
clone_size: many; j_call: TRBJ2-5; v_call: TRBV11-2; d_call: -; cdr3_nt: TGTGCCAGCAGCTGGGATTTCCTTGAAGAGACCCAGTACTTC; cdr3_aa: CASSWDFLEETQYF
clone_size: many; j_call: TRBJ1-1; v_call: TRBV18; d_call: -; cdr3_nt: TGTGCCAGCTCAGAAACCGGGACATTGAACACTGAAGCTTTCTTT; cdr3_aa: CASSETGTLNTEAFF
clone_size: many; j_call: TRBJ2-1; v_call: TRBV7-3; d_call: -; cdr3_nt: TGTGCCAGCAGCTTATCAGGAGTGGATGAGCAGTTCTTC; cdr3_aa: CASSLSGVDEQFF
clone_size: few; j_call: TRBJ2-7; v_call: TRBV9; d_call: TRBD2; cdr3_nt: TGTGCCGGCAGCGCCAGTATTAGCGGGAGTTACGAGCAGTACTTC; cdr3_aa: CAGSASISGSYEQYF
clone_size: -; j_call: TRBJ1-3; v_call: TRBV6-5; d_call: -; cdr3_nt: TGTGCCAGCAGTTACCACCAAGGACTGGGAGGAAACACCATATATTTT; cdr3_aa: CASSYHQGLGGNTIYF
clone_size: few; j_call: TRBJ1-5; v_call: TRBV19; d_call: -; cdr3_nt: TGTGCCAGCCAGTACCTTCCCTGGAGCAATCAGCCCCAGCATTTT; cdr3_aa: CASQYLPWSNQPQHF
clone_size: -; j_call: TRBJ1-5; v_call: TRBV10-3; d_call: -; cdr3_nt: TGTGCCATCAGTGAGCATCGGGTGGGTAGCAATCAGCCCCAGCATTTT; cdr3_aa: CAISEHRVGSNQPQHF
clone_size: -; j_call: TRBJ2-2; v_call: TRBV19; d_call: TRBD2; cdr3_nt: TGTGCCAGTAGTTGGACAGCGGGGGAACTGTTTTTT; cdr3_aa: CASSWTAGELFF
clone_size: many; j_call: TRBJ1-2; v_call: TRBV18; d_call: -; cdr3_nt: TGTGCCAGCTCACCTCGGACAGAGGCCCACAGCGGCTATGGCTACACCTTC; cdr3_aa: CASSPRTEAHSGYGYTF
clone_size: -; j_call: TRBJ1-2; v_call: TRBV4-1; d_call: -; cdr3_nt: TGTGCCAGCAGCCAAGATACACCCTTCTATGGCTACACCTTC; cdr3_aa: CASSQDTPFYGYTF
clone_size: few; j_call: TRBJ1-2; v_call: TRBV19; d_call: -; cdr3_nt: TGTGCCAGTATTCGAGGGGATTCCAACTATGGCTACACCTTC; cdr3_aa: CASIRGDSNYGYTF
clone_size: many; j_call: TRBJ2-4; v_call: TRBV5-6; d_call: TRBD1; cdr3_nt: TGTGCCAGCAGACCACCGGACAGGGGAAAAAACATTCAGTACTTC; cdr3_aa: CASRPPDRGKNIQYF
clone_size: -; j_call: TRBJ2-2; v_call: TRBV27; d_call: -; cdr3_nt: TGTGCCAGCAGTTTTAGGACGACCGGGGAGCTGTTTTTT; cdr3_aa: CASSFRTTGELFF
clone_size: many; j_call: TRBJ2-2; v_call: TRBV20-1; d_call: TRBD2; cdr3_nt: TGCAGTGCTAGAGACGGACTAGCGGGAGGCACCGGGGAGCTGTTTTTT; cdr3_aa: CSARDGLAGGTGELFF
clone_size: many; j_call: TRBJ1-1; v_call: TRBV20-1; d_call: -; cdr3_nt: TGCAGTGCTAGAGGTCCGGGGTACGAAGTGGAAGCTTTCTTT; cdr3_aa: CSARGPGYEVEAFF
clone_size: many; j_call: TRBJ2-2; v_call: TRBV27; d_call: TRBD2; cdr3_nt: TGTGCCAGCAGTTTAGGCGGGGGGGCCGTGATGAGCGGGGAGCTGTTTTTT; cdr3_aa: CASSLGGGAVMSGELFF
clone_size: many; j_call: TRBJ2-7; v_call: TRBV2; d_call: TRBD2; cdr3_nt: TGTGCCAGCTGCACTAGCGGCTCCTACGAGCAGTACTTC; cdr3_aa: CASCTSGSYEQYF
clone_size: many; j_call: TRBJ1-1; v_call: TRBV4-1; d_call: -; cdr3_nt: TGCGCCAGCAGCCAAGACGGGGGCACCCCCTTAGGTGCTTTCTTT; cdr3_aa: CASSQDGGTPLGAFF
clone_size: -; j_call: TRBJ2-1; v_call: TRBV12-3/TRBV12-4; d_call: -; cdr3_nt: TGTGCCAGCAGGGGGGGGGGGCTAGCGGCTACCTACAATGAGCAGTTCTTC; cdr3_aa: CASRGGGLAATYNEQFF
clone_size: few; j_call: TRBJ2-1; v_call: TRBV18; d_call: TRBD1; cdr3_nt: TGTGCCAGCTCGCCAAATCCGGGACAGGCCATGGATGAGCAGTTCTTC; cdr3_aa: CASSPNPGQAMDEQFF
clone_size: -; j_call: TRBJ1-1; v_call: TRBV5-1; d_call: -; cdr3_nt: TGCGCCAGCAGCCCCGGGGGTAACAGGGTTCACACTGAAGCTTTCTTT; cdr3_aa: CASSPGGNRVHTEAFF
clone_size: many; j_call: TRBJ2-5; v_call: TRBV2; d_call: -; cdr3_nt: TGTGCCAGCAGTGACCGGACAGTCCAAGAGACCCAGTACTTC; cdr3_aa: CASSDRTVQETQYF
clone_size: many; j_call: TRBJ1-2; v_call: TRBV2; d_call: -; cdr3_nt: TGTGCCAGCAAACGAGGCGAACAGGGCTATGGCTACACCTTC; cdr3_aa: CASKRGEQGYGYTF